This TCR beta chain came from a study of Ad26.COV2.S vaccination and SARS-CoV-2 variants. The protocol was immunoSEQ multiplex PCR, while the TCRdb copy is restricted to in-frame clones and leaves out a portion. The repertoire holds about 680,000 clones, with around 89% as singletons. Turning to this clone: Its specificity is unknown.

Whole-study findings and limits: Reportedly, spike-specific CD8+ and CD4+ T cell responses achieved substantial breadth once vaccination had taken place.

Treatment: roughly 18 received Ad26.COV2.S at low or high dose, single or two shots; about five received placebo; per-sample allocation not given. Samples were taken on day 63 after the first vaccine or placebo injection. Boston hosted the donor, who was an adult aged 18-55 years. CDR1 and CDR2 from the germline V gene are SGHVS and FQNEAQ. The CDR3 runs 15 residues. Trimming pared 5 bases from V and 3 bases from J, leaving 16 bases between. This clonotype originated in a person between 18 and 65 years old who received the Ad26.COV2.S COVID-19 vaccine or a placebo. J is TRBJ1-2 and V is TRBV7-8, with D maybe TRBD1 (6 bases). The starting material was peripheral blood, obtained in a trial of Ad26.COV2.S vaccine versus placebo. The CDR3 DNA sequence: TGTGCCAGCAGCCCAGACGGGGGCTCATACTATGGCTACACCTTC. As protein: CASSPDGGSYYGYTF.